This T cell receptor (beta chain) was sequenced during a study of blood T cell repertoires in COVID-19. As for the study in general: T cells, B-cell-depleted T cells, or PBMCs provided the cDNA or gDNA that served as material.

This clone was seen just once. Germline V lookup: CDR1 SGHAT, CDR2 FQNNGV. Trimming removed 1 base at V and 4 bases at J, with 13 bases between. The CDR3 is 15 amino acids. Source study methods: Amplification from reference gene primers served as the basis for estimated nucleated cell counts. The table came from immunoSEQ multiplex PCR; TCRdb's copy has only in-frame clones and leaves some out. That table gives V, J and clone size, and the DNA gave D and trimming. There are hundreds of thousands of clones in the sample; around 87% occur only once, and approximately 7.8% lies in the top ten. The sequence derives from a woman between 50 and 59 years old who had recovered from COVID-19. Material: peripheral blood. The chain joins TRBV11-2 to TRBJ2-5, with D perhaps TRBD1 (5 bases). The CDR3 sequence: CASSLGAGRIETQYF. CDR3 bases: TGTGCCAGCAGCTTAGGTGCAGGGCGGATAGAGACCCAGTACTTC.